One and the same sample provided the 4 T cell receptor beta chains below, sequenced in a study of blood T cell repertoires in COVID-19. TCRdb keeps only in-frame clones here, not all; method: immunoSEQ multiplex PCR. The sample has fewer than 200,000 clones, approximately 83% seen once. The sample was peripheral blood. These receptors came from a man between 65 and 85 years old with active or convalescent COVID-19.

The gene calls are TRBV7-2 and TRBJ2-5; D is perhaps TRBD1 (5 bases). Germline CDR1 is SGHTA and CDR2 is FQGNSA. There are 16 residues in the CDR3. The V and J ends lost 2 bases and 0 bases respectively, with 13 bases between them. The CDR3 is CASSLNRPRNQETQYF. Here the CDR3 DNA reads TGTGCCAGCAGCTTAAACAGGCCTAGGAACCAAGAGACCCAGTACTTC.

This sequence joins TRBV19 and TRBJ2-7; possibly TRBD1 for D (5 bases). The germline V gene encodes CDR1 LNHDA and CDR2 SQIVND (reference sequence). There are 14 residues in the CDR3. Trimming left V 7 bases short and J 2 bases short, with 15 bases between. The DNA of the CDR3 is TGTGCCAGTATGAGTAGGGGCCCTCCCTACGAGCAGTACTTC. This encodes CASMSRGPPYEQYF.

About this clone itself: One end of the junction varies from germline; a read error may be responsible. The V gene is TRBV11-2, the J gene TRBJ2-1; D is possibly TRBD1 (5 bases). Germline CDR1 and CDR2: SGHAT and FQNNGV. This CDR3 is 16 amino acids long. This CDR3 reads CASSVDQGTTYNEQFF. CDR3 DNA: TGTGCCAGCAGCGTAGATCAGGGAACTACCTACAATGAGCAGTTCTTC.

The J gene is TRBJ1-4, the V gene TRBV7-2, with a tentative D call TRBD1 (6 bases). This CDR3 is built from 16 residues. Trimming stripped 6 bases from V and 2 bases from J, with 16 bases between. In germline, CDR1 is SGHTA, CDR2 FQGNSA. CDR3 sequence reads: CASRLRGGQTNEKLFF. DNA for the CDR3: TGTGCCAGCAGATTGAGGGGGGGCCAGACTAATGAAAAACTGTTTTTT.